Listed here is a single T cell receptor (beta chain). The data were obtained in a study of cytomegalovirus exposure and HLA in healthy donors. Clones were read by immunoSEQ multiplex PCR, and TCRdb kept only the in-frame ones, dropping some. The table records 150,000 or so clones, approximately 90% of them present only once. Trimming shortened V by 6 bases and J by 1 base, and 10 bases separated the two germline ends. The germline V gene encodes CDR1 SNHLY and CDR2 FYNNEI. This CDR3 region has 13 residues. This TCR derives from a woman in her thirties in good health and CMV-seropositive. This rearrangement joins TRBV2 to TRBJ2-7; D perhaps matches TRBD1 (6 bases). Specimen: PBMCs. CDR3 protein: CASSGTLSYEQYF. DNA of the CDR3: TGTGCCAGCAGCGGGACACTTTCCTACGAGCAGTACTTC.